The 21 T cell receptor beta chains reported below all come from one sample, sequenced in a study of beta chain features in type 1 diabetes. cDNA synthesis used the whole RNA isolate, giving expressed TCRB sequences. Method: immunoSEQ multiplex PCR; TCRdb's copy keeps in-frame clones and lacks some. In the table there are about 150,000 clones, approximately 9.9% of which are singletons. The sequencing input was central memory CD4+ T cells from blood. These receptors were taken from a woman aged 18-30 years in good health.

This clone showed up just a few times. This chain uses TRBV6-5 with TRBJ2-7; D perhaps matches TRBD2 (6 bases). The CDR3 is 11 amino acids. Germline V lookup: CDR1 MNHEY, CDR2 SVGAGI. V lost 8 bases and J 6 bases, leaving 11 bases between the germline ends. The CDR3 DNA reads TGTGCCAGCGGGTTCGGGGGCGAGCAGTACTTC. It translates to CASGFGGEQYF.

The chain links TRBV2 to TRBJ1-2; TRBD1 might be the D (6 bases). The V gene's germline CDR1 is SNHLY and CDR2 FYNNEI. The V end was cut by 6 bases, the J end by 5 bases, with 10 bases between. The CDR3 has 12 residues. CDR3 sequence reads: CASRYRDYGYTF. CDR3 coding DNA: TGTGCCAGCAGGTACAGGGATTATGGCTACACCTTC.

This clone was observed a few times. The chain is built from TRBV7-3 and TRBJ2-1, with 8 bases aligning to TRBD2. V trimming: 4 bases; J trimming: 4 bases; junction bases outside the gene matches: 3. Germline CDR1 and CDR2: SGHTA and FQGTGA. The CDR3 totals 14 residues. The CDR3 coding sequence is TGTGCCAGCAGCTCGGGGGGGAATTACAATGAGCAGTTCTTC. Translating gives CASSSGGNYNEQFF. The entire variable domain, with the rest obtained from reference TRBV7-3 and TRBJ2-1, is as follows: GAGVSQTPSNKVTEKGKYVELRCDPISGHTALYWYRQSLGQGPEFLIYFQGTGAADDSGLPNDRFFAVRPEGSVSTLKIQRTERGDSAVYLCASSSGGNYNEQFFGPGTRLTVL.

This clone was detected a few times. The CDR3 reads CASSIDSTPPQHF. DNA of the CDR3: TGTGCCAGTAGTATAGACTCGACACCGCCCCAGCATTTT. The chain links TRBV19 to TRBJ1-5; D unclear. Germline V gives CDR1 LNHDA, CDR2 SQIVND (reference sequence). This CDR3 contains 13 residues. The V end lost 0 bases, the J end lost 9 bases, and 9 bases lay between the germline ends.

This clone appeared a few times. This chain's CDR3 is CASSYLGGQGAREQYF. The CDR3 DNA reads TGTGCCAGCAGTTATTTAGGGGGCCAGGGGGCGAGGGAGCAGTACTTC. V usage is TRBV6-5 and J usage is TRBJ2-7, with 8 bases lining up with TRBD1. V shed 3 bases and J 7 bases; nucleotides not matched to a gene: 14. This CDR3 spans 16 amino acids. Germline V gene data show CDR1 as MNHEY and CDR2 as SVGAGI.

This clone was recorded a few times. The gene calls are TRBV15 and TRBJ1-2; 12 bases line up with TRBD1. J gave up 3 bases and V 1 base, and 9 bases lay outside the gene matches. CDR1 LNHNV and CDR2 YYDKDF come from the germline V gene (reference sequence). The CDR3 has 18 residues. The CDR3 DNA sequence: TGTGCCACCAGCAGAGGGCCGGGACAGGGGGCGCAGGACTATGGCTACACCTTC. This encodes CATSRGPGQGAQDYGYTF.

Of note for this clone: Other DNA sequences within the sample encode an identical CDR3. The CDR3 DNA reads TGTGCCAGCAGTTTAGCGGGGGCGAACACCGGGGAGCTGTTTTTT. Protein: CASSLAGANTGELFF. The chain links TRBV6-5 to TRBJ2-2, with 9 bases matching TRBD2. The CDR3 is 15 residues long. Germline CDR1 is MNHEY and CDR2 is SVGAGI. Trimming at V came to 4 bases and at J to 0 bases, leaving 0 bases not matched to a gene.

V gene TRBV4-3 combines with J gene TRBJ2-5; TRBD2 matches at 11 bases. Germline values: CDR1 LGHNA, CDR2 YSLEER. V trimming: 4 bases; J trimming: 5 bases; junction bases outside the gene matches: 9. The CDR3 totals 16 residues. CDR3 residues: CASSPGSGGAWETQYF. The CDR3 bases are TGCGCCAGCAGCCCCGGTAGCGGGGGGGCATGGGAGACCCAGTACTTC.

CDR3: CASSMRVADTEAFF. The CDR3 DNA sequence: TGTGCCAGCTCAATGAGGGTTGCAGACACTGAAGCTTTCTTT. The J gene is TRBJ1-1, the V gene TRBV18, with D unclear. The CDR3 spans 14 residues. The V gene lost 5 bases and the J gene lost 3 bases, with 13 bases spanning the gap. The germline V gene encodes CDR1 KGHSH and CDR2 LQKENI.

This clone was recorded a few times. This chain connects TRBV5-4 to TRBJ2-1, with TRBD2 matching over 7 bases. The CDR3 covers 16 residues. The germline V gene has CDR1 SGHNT and CDR2 YYREEE (reference sequence). V lost 3 bases, J lost 5 bases, and 11 bases stayed unmatched. The CDR3 nucleotides read TGTGCCAGCAGCTCCCTAGGGGAGGGAAGGGACAATGAGCAGTTCTTC. It encodes CASSSLGEGRDNEQFF.

This clone was seen a handful of times. The chain is built from TRBV18 and TRBJ1-5; possibly TRBD1 for D (5 bases). The germline V gene has CDR1 KGHSH and CDR2 LQKENI. The CDR3 consists of 14 residues. V dropped 5 bases and J dropped 6 bases, with 14 bases sitting between them. The CDR3 protein is CASSTRGRSQPQHF. The CDR3 DNA is TGTGCCAGCTCAACGCGGGGCCGGAGTCAGCCCCAGCATTTT.

This clone was observed a few times. The genes are TRBV11-3 and TRBJ2-4; tentatively, D is TRBD1 (6 bases). Per the germline V gene, CDR1 is SGHNT and CDR2 is YENEEA. V was cut by 5 bases and J by 6 bases, with 8 bases left in between. The CDR3 totals 12 residues. The CDR3 nucleotides read TGTGCCAGCAGCCCGGACAGAAACATTCAGTACTTC. Protein product: CASSPDRNIQYF.

This clone was seen a few times. The gene calls are TRBV10-3 and TRBJ1-2, with D unresolved. Germline values: CDR1 ENHRY, CDR2 SYGVKD. V lost 2 bases and J lost 7, with 8 bases in between. The CDR3 has 12 residues. The CDR3 DNA follows: TGTGCCATCAGTGAGGAGGCTGGTGGCTACACCTTC. It is translated as CAISEEAGGYTF.

This clone was detected only a few times. The chain is built from TRBV5-5 and TRBJ2-7; the D gene is possibly TRBD1 (5 bases). CDR3 size: 12 residues. CDR1 and CDR2 (germline): SGHKS, YYEKEE (reference sequence). The V end lost 2 bases, the J end lost 5 bases, and 8 bases lay between the germline ends. CDR3 sequence reads: CASSFTGHEQYF. The CDR3 region has the DNA TGTGCCAGCAGCTTCACAGGCCACGAGCAGTACTTC.

This chain links TRBV5-4 with TRBJ1-1; 7 bases agree with TRBD1. Germline V gene data show CDR1 as SGHNT and CDR2 as YYREEE (reference sequence). The V and J ends lost 1 base and 1 base, in that order; junction bases with no gene match: 4. The length of the CDR3 is 15 residues. CDR3 sequence reads: CASSLRTGTNTEAFF. The CDR3 coding sequence is TGTGCCAGCAGCTTGCGGACAGGAACGAACACTGAAGCTTTCTTT.

This clone was recorded a few times. The V call is TRBV15, the J call TRBJ2-5; the D is unclear. The CDR3 sequence is 13 residues long. With 0 bases removed from V and 3 bases from J, the gap between germline ends came to 5 bases. The germline V gene encodes CDR1 LNHNV and CDR2 YYDKDF (reference sequence). The chain's CDR3 is CATSRDPEETQYF. The CDR3 bases are TGTGCCACCAGCAGAGACCCTGAAGAGACCCAGTACTTC. The entire variable domain, with the rest obtained from reference TRBV15 and TRBJ2-5, is as follows: DAMVIQNPRYQVTQFGKPVTLSCSQTLNHNVMYWYQQKSSQAPKLLFHYYDKDFNNEADTPDNFQSRRPNTSFCFLDIRSPGLGDTAMYLCATSRDPEETQYFGPGTRLLVL.

The chain employs TRBV2 and TRBJ2-1; 8 nucleotides align to TRBD2. The CDR3 contains 14 residues. The ends lost 4 bases at V and 7 bases at J; junction bases unmatched: 6. CDR1 SNHLY and CDR2 FYNNEI come from the germline V gene. CDR3 protein: CASSVELAENEQFF. CDR3 DNA: TGTGCCAGCAGTGTCGAACTAGCGGAAAATGAGCAGTTCTTC.

This clone was seen a few times. The chain combines TRBV5-1 with TRBJ1-2, with unresolved D. The CDR3 spans 13 residues. Germline-derived CDR1 and CDR2 are SGHRS and YFSETQ. Trimming shortened V by 4 bases and J by 0 bases, and 7 bases separated the two germline ends. CDR3 sequence (DNA): TGCGCCAGCAGCCGAGGTTCTAACTATGGCTACACCTTC. Its protein is CASSRGSNYGYTF.

The chain links TRBV5-1 to TRBJ2-1, with 9 bases identical to TRBD2. Germline V gives CDR1 SGHRS, CDR2 YFSETQ. CDR3 length: 18 residues. Trimming removed 2 bases from V and 2 bases from J; junction bases left unmatched: 11. The CDR3 DNA reads as TGCGCCAGCAGCTTCTGGGGGAGCGGGGGGAATACCTACAATGAGCAGTTCTTC. This gives the protein CASSFWGSGGNTYNEQFF.

This clone occurred many times. CDR3 protein: CASASGGRGQETQYF. The CDR3 DNA sequence: TGTGCCAGCGCCTCTGGCGGGAGGGGGCAAGAGACCCAGTACTTC. The chain is built from TRBV7-9 and TRBJ2-5; 9 positions agree with TRBD2. The V segment lost 8 bases and the J segment 2 bases; nucleotides outside the gene matches: 9. This CDR3 is 15 amino acids long. The germline V gene encodes CDR1 SEHNR and CDR2 FQNEAQ (reference sequence).

V and J are TRBV30 and TRBJ2-3; D possibly corresponds to TRBD1 (6 bases). Trimming removed 0 bases at V and 7 bases at J, with 14 bases between. The CDR3 is made up of 14 amino acids. Germline V gene data show CDR1 as GTSNPN and CDR2 as SVGIG (reference sequence). Here the CDR3 reads CAWSVNGGRNTQYF. The CDR3 DNA is TGTGCCTGGAGTGTAAATGGGGGCAGGAATACGCAGTATTTT.